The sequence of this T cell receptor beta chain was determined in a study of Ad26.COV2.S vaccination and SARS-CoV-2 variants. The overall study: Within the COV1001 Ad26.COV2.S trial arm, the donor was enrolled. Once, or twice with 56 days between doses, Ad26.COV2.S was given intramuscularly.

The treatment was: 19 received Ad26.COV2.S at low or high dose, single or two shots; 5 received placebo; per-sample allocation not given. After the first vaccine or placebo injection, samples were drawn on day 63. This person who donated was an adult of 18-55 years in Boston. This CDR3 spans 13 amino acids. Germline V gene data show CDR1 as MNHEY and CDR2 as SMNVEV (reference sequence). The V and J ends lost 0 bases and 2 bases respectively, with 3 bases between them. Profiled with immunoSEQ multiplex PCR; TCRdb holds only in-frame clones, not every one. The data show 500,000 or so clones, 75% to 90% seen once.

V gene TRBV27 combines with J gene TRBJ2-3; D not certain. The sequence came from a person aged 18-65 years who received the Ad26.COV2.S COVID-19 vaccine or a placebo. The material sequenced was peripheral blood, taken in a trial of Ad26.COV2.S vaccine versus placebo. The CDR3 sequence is CASSLSHTDTQYF. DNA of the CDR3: TGTGCCAGCAGTTTATCACACACAGATACGCAGTATTTT.